The entry below gives a single TCR beta chain sequence along with its context. The CDR3 sequence is 15 residues long. V lost 6 bases to trimming and J lost 4 bases, with 18 bases between them. Germline assignment: CDR1 MNHNY and CDR2 SVGAGI (reference sequence). This sample is drawn from a study of cytomegalovirus exposure and HLA in healthy donors. Whole-study context: Earlier, fewer than 140 million unique TCR beta sequences were recovered from 200 million or so T cells by an analysis.

The PCR ran on 60 Vbeta and 13 Jbeta primers. Sequencing was performed with immunoSEQ multiplex PCR; in TCRdb, only in-frame clones are kept and a portion is missing. The sample has some 220,000 clones, around 89% seen once. When sampled, the donors appeared nominally healthy, though they likely had unrecorded immune exposures. The genes are TRBV6-6 and TRBJ1-2, with D possibly matching TRBD1 (5 bases). The source material was PBMCs. This receptor was obtained from a woman between 18 and 29 years old in good health and CMV-seronegative. The CDR3: CASSPAIGGGYGYTF. The CDR3 nucleotides are TGTGCCAGCAGCCCAGCGATCGGGGGTGGCTATGGCTACACCTTC.